One and the same sample provided the 27 T cell receptor beta chains below, sequenced in a study of blood T cell repertoires in COVID-19 (dated by TCRdb to 2019 to 2021). Library preparation was by the immunoSEQ multiplex PCR assay. TCRdb's version of the immuneACCESS table is confined to in-frame rearrangements and falls short of the full clone set. An unresolved V gene accounts for under half of the shortfall where checked; the remainder is of unknown origin. The table for this sample lists around 130,000 clones; approximately 90% of them were counted only once. The top ten clones comprise 25% to 30% of the sample. The sequenced material came from peripheral blood. These receptors came from an older man with active or convalescent COVID-19.

As regards this clone: At the DNA level, this CDR3 is encoded by other sequences in the same sample as well. This chain uses TRBV3-1 (or the pseudogene TRBV3-2) with TRBJ2-3; 10 positions agree with TRBD2. Germline lookup yields CDR1 LGHDT and CDR2 YNNKEL (reference sequence). V was clipped by 6 bases and J by 1 base; unmatched bases: 4. This CDR3 contains 15 residues. CDR3 loop: CASRPGTSGTDTQYF. The DNA for the CDR3 is TGTGCCAGCAGACCCGGGACTAGCGGCACAGATACGCAGTATTTT.

The CDR3 sequence: CASSIGSGTGELFF. In DNA form, the CDR3 reads TGTGCCAGTAGTATAGGGTCGGGCACCGGGGAGCTGTTTTTT. The V and J genes are TRBV19 and TRBJ2-2; no definite D call. The CDR3 spans 14 residues. Trimming removed 1 base at V and 4 bases at J, with 7 bases between. Germline CDR1 and CDR2: LNHDA and SQIVND (reference sequence).

The chain couples TRBV6-5 to TRBJ2-1; TRBD2 is a possible D gene (6 bases). Germline CDR1 reads MNHEY; CDR2 reads SVGAGI. This CDR3 spans 16 amino acids. With 4 bases removed from V and 5 bases from J, the gap between germline ends came to 18 bases. The CDR3 bases are TGTGCCAGCAGTTCCATAAGCGCGAAGCGGGACAATGAGCAGTTCTTC. This encodes CASSSISAKRDNEQFF.

The rearrangement joins TRBV5-8 to TRBJ2-3; TRBD2 matches at 10 bases. Trimming took 0 bases from V and 4 from J; bases not matched to a gene: 11. Germline V gene lookup returns CDR1 SGHTS and CDR2 YDEGEE. CDR3 length equals 18 residues. The CDR3 spells CASSLGTISGRRADTQYF. In nucleotides, the CDR3 is TGTGCCAGCAGCTTGGGGACCATTAGCGGGAGGCGCGCAGATACGCAGTATTTT.

The V call is TRBV9, the J call TRBJ2-1; the match to TRBD2 covers 7 bases. With 4 bases clipped from V and 6 bases from J, the junction kept 13 bases outside the gene matches. Germline CDR1 reads SGDLS; CDR2 reads YYNGEE. This CDR3 region has 16 residues. DNA for the CDR3: TGTGCCAGCAGCCCACGTCAAAGCGGGGCCTCCAATGAGCAGTTCTTC. Its translation is CASSPRQSGASNEQFF.

This chain uses TRBV2 with TRBJ2-6; D might be TRBD1 (5 bases). The germline V gene has CDR1 SNHLY and CDR2 FYNNEI. The CDR3 runs 15 residues. Trimming left V 8 bases short and J 0 bases short, with 11 bases between. The CDR3 is CASGADFSGANVLTF. In DNA form, the CDR3 reads TGTGCCAGCGGGGCAGATTTCTCTGGGGCCAACGTCCTGACTTTC.

V gene TRBV6-6 combines with J gene TRBJ2-7; possibly TRBD2 for D (5 bases). Germline lookup yields CDR1 MNHNY and CDR2 SVGAGI (reference sequence). The V and J ends lost 5 bases and 0 bases respectively, with 11 bases between them. CDR3 length equals 14 residues. CDR3: CASSDTRDSYEQYF. CDR3 sequence (DNA): TGTGCCAGCAGTGATACACGGGACTCCTACGAGCAGTACTTC.

The chain couples TRBV7-9 to TRBJ2-1, with TRBD2 matching 8 bases. Germline values: CDR1 SEHNR, CDR2 FQNEAQ (reference sequence). V shed 0 bases, J shed 3 bases, and the junction held 4 bases outside the gene matches. This CDR3 contains 16 residues. The CDR3 spells CASSLAAGGDYNEQFF. CDR3 in DNA: TGTGCCAGCAGCTTAGCGGCGGGAGGAGACTACAATGAGCAGTTCTTC.

The J gene is TRBJ1-2, the V gene TRBV18, with D possibly TRBD1 on 5 matching bases. From germline, CDR1 is KGHSH and CDR2 LQKENI. Trimming removed 0 bases from V and 11 bases from J, with 22 bases in between. CDR3 length: 16 residues. CDR3 DNA sequence: TGTGCCAGCTCACCACCGGGCCTCTCAATAGGGGCCAATTACACCTTC. This gives the protein CASSPPGLSIGANYTF.

V usage is TRBV4-1 and J usage is TRBJ2-2; tentative D call: TRBD2 (7 bases). CDR1 MGHRA and CDR2 YSYEKL come from the germline V gene. This CDR3 contains 16 residues. V was trimmed by 4 bases and J by 1 base, leaving 13 bases between them. CDR3 protein: CASSLTGGLNTGELFF. The CDR3 region has the DNA TGCGCCAGCAGCCTGACGGGGGGCTTGAACACCGGGGAGCTGTTTTTT.

V gene TRBV6-5 combines with J gene TRBJ2-3, with 9 bases matching TRBD2. This CDR3 comprises 14 residues. Germline-derived CDR1 and CDR2 are MNHEY and SVGAGI. V lost 6 bases and J lost 8; bases outside the gene matches: 9. The CDR3 is CASRNSGSGGTQYF. CDR3 nucleotide sequence: TGTGCCAGCAGGAATAGCGGGAGCGGGGGTACGCAGTATTTT.

The chain is built from TRBV9 and TRBJ2-1, with a weak D call TRBD1 (5 bases). The CDR3 spans 16 residues. Germline CDR1 and CDR2: SGDLS and YYNGEE. Trimming took 3 bases from V and 0 from J, leaving 13 bases between them. This chain's CDR3 is CASSAWTRGSYNEQFF. The CDR3 DNA reads TGTGCCAGCAGCGCTTGGACAAGGGGCTCCTACAATGAGCAGTTCTTC.

The DNA of the CDR3 is TGTGCCAGCAGAGGACAGGGATCCTACGAGCAGTACTTC. It specifies CASRGQGSYEQYF. The chain uses TRBV28 and TRBJ2-7, with 8 bases lining up with TRBD1. Germline trimming cut 6 bases from V and 1 base from J; bases unmatched to any gene: 2. The CDR3 spans 13 residues. The germline V gene has CDR1 MDHEN and CDR2 SYDVKM.

The CDR3 loop reads CASSRGREFLGELFF. The CDR3 region has the DNA TGTGCCAGCAGTCGCGGGCGGGAGTTCCTCGGGGAGCTGTTTTTT. The chain combines TRBV28 with TRBJ2-2, with 7 bases aligning to TRBD2. Germline lookup yields CDR1 MDHEN and CDR2 SYDVKM. Trimming took 5 bases from V and 7 from J; bases not matched to a gene: 10. The CDR3 is made up of 15 amino acids. Filled out from reference TRBV28 and TRBJ2-2, the complete variable domain reads DVKVTQSSRYLVKRTGEKVFLECVQDMDHENMFWYRQDPGLGLRLIYFSYDVKMKEKGDIPEGYSVSREKKERFSLILESASTNQTSMYLCASSRGREFLGELFFGEGSRLTVL.

The V call is TRBV7-8, the J call TRBJ2-1, with TRBD2 matching over 11 bases. The CDR3 extends over 17 amino acids. Losses at the gene ends were 5 bases for V and 3 bases for J; bases not matched to a gene: 9. Germline CDR1 reads SGHVS; CDR2 reads FQNEAQ. The CDR3 region is CASSTRQGLADYNEQFF. CDR3 DNA sequence: TGTGCCAGCAGCACACGACAGGGACTAGCGGACTACAATGAGCAGTTCTTC.

This chain links TRBV10-3 with TRBJ2-7, with 7 bases that match TRBD1. CDR1 is ENHRY and CDR2 is SYGVKD in the germline V gene. Germline trimming cut 6 bases from V and 1 base from J; bases unmatched to any gene: 9. CDR3 length equals 15 residues. This chain's CDR3 is CAIRSQGQQSYEQYF. CDR3 bases: TGTGCCATCAGATCCCAGGGACAGCAGTCCTACGAGCAGTACTTC.

This clone was detected once. CDR3 amino acids: CASSPSGQGVYEQYF. In DNA form, the CDR3 reads TGTGCCAGCAGCCCCAGTGGACAGGGGGTTTACGAGCAGTACTTC. The chain is built from TRBV7-3 and TRBJ2-7; the match to TRBD1 covers 10 bases. CDR1 is SGHTA, CDR2 FQGTGA, per germline. Trimming cost V 5 bases and J 4 bases; bases outside gene matches: 8. This CDR3 is built from 15 residues.

The rearrangement uses TRBV10-3 and TRBJ1-2; TRBD1 matches 7 bases. The junction had 10 bases not matched to a gene; V was cut back by 10 bases and J by 2 bases. CDR1 is ENHRY and CDR2 is SYGVKD in the germline V gene. The CDR3 contains 14 residues. DNA for the CDR3: TGTGCCACGAAGAGGGGGGACAGCAACTATGGCTACACCTTC. Protein: CATKRGDSNYGYTF.

This chain joins TRBV3-1 (or the pseudogene TRBV3-2) and TRBJ2-1; D is possibly TRBD2 (6 bases). Looked up from germline, CDR1 is LGHDT and CDR2 is YNNKEL (reference sequence). The CDR3 is 16 residues long. V lost 3 bases and J 4 bases, leaving 16 bases between the germline ends. CDR3 protein: CASSHPLAWGYNEQFF. Written as DNA, the CDR3 is TGTGCCAGCAGCCACCCACTAGCATGGGGTTACAATGAGCAGTTCTTC.

The chain couples TRBV2 to TRBJ2-7; 7 nucleotides agree with TRBD1. V lost 11 bases and J lost 2; bases outside the gene matches: 6. Germline CDR1 is SNHLY and CDR2 is FYNNEI. The CDR3 totals 12 residues. The CDR3 bases are TGTGCCGGCGGACAGGAAGCCTACGAGCAGTACTTC. This gives the protein CAGGQEAYEQYF.

This chain connects TRBV9 to TRBJ2-1; 10 bases match TRBD2. The CDR3 length is 19 residues. The V gene's germline CDR1 is SGDLS and CDR2 YYNGEE. The trim removed 4 bases at V and 6 bases at J, leaving 19 bases unmatched. DNA for the CDR3: TGTGCCAGCAGCTCCCTTAGGGCTAGCGGGAGTCTTACCCCCAATGAGCAGTTCTTC. It specifies CASSSLRASGSLTPNEQFF.

The chain combines TRBV5-6 with TRBJ1-2; 7 bases fit TRBD1. The germline V gene has CDR1 SGHDT and CDR2 YYEEEE. J gave up 4 bases and V 3 bases, and 3 bases lay outside the gene matches. The CDR3 loop spans 13 amino acids. The CDR3 loop reads CASSSGGPYGYTF. DNA for the CDR3: TGTGCCAGCAGCTCAGGGGGTCCCTATGGCTACACCTTC.

This sequence joins TRBV28 and TRBJ1-1, with 7 bases fitting TRBD1. This CDR3 is built from 15 residues. The V segment lost 5 bases and the J segment 0 bases; nucleotides outside the gene matches: 6. Germline loops: CDR1 MDHEN, CDR2 SYDVKM. The CDR3 DNA follows: TGTGCCAGCAGTCCTCGGGACAGAATGAACACTGAAGCTTTCTTT. The encoded protein is CASSPRDRMNTEAFF.

This chain connects TRBV7-8 to TRBJ2-7; maybe TRBD1 (5 bases). Germline V gene lookup returns CDR1 SGHVS and CDR2 FQNEAQ. The V end lost 0 bases, the J end lost 6 bases, and 18 bases lay between the germline ends. The CDR3 spans 16 residues. The CDR3 loop reads CASSLAMGQGSAEQYF. CDR3 DNA: TGTGCCAGCAGCTTAGCGATGGGGCAGGGCTCCGCCGAGCAGTACTTC.

The CDR3 sequence: CASSLGTIYEQYF. CDR3 sequence (DNA): TGTGCCAGCAGTTTAGGGACTATCTACGAGCAGTACTTC. This rearrangement joins TRBV12-3 or TRBV12-4 to TRBJ2-7; tentative D call: TRBD2 (6 bases). The CDR3 extends over 13 amino acids. Trimming took 1 base from V and 3 from J, leaving 7 bases between them.

The rearrangement joins TRBV19 to TRBJ2-1; 9 bases match TRBD1. V shed 4 bases, J shed 3 bases, and the junction held 4 bases outside the gene matches. The CDR3 is made up of 15 amino acids. Germline V gene lookup returns CDR1 LNHDA and CDR2 SQIVND (reference sequence). The CDR3 DNA sequence: TGTGCCAGTAGTACCCGACAGGGGGACTACAATGAGCAGTTCTTC. Its translation is CASSTRQGDYNEQFF.

The chain links TRBV24-1 to TRBJ2-2; weak D call: TRBD1 (6 bases). The germline gives CDR1 KGHDR, CDR2 SFDVKD. The CDR3 is made up of 15 amino acids. Trimming cost V 6 bases and J 7 bases, with 17 bases left between them. The CDR3 protein is CATSPPGQYDGELFF. CDR3 nucleotide sequence: TGTGCCACCAGTCCACCCGGACAGTATGACGGGGAGCTGTTTTTT.